The 23 T cell receptor beta chains in this list originate from one sample, sequenced in a study of shared clonotypes between healthy human individuals. Assay: immunoSEQ multiplex PCR; the TCRdb copy retains only in-frame clones and omits some. The sample has more than 1 million clones; around 78% are singletons. Sequencing used memory CD4+ T cells from PBMCs. Subset noted: CD45RA-negative fraction. The receptor source for this set is a man between 18 and 29 years old in good health. Some clones in this sample may be carry-over from other donors' samples.

V and J are TRBV5-6 and TRBJ1-4; 8 bases map to TRBD1. This CDR3 has 16 amino acids. V was clipped by 2 bases and J by 3 bases; unmatched bases: 6. Germline assignment: CDR1 SGHDT and CDR2 YYEEEE. CDR3 DNA sequence: TGTGCCAGCAGCTTCGGGGCGGGACAGGCTAATGAAAAACTGTTTTTT. Encoded protein: CASSFGAGQANEKLFF.

This clone was counted a few times. Just one base apart from a much larger clone, this may be a read error. Other DNA variants within this sample encode the same CDR3. V and J are TRBV28 and TRBJ2-2, with unresolved D. The germline V gene encodes CDR1 MDHEN and CDR2 SYDVKM. The CDR3 runs 12 residues. V lost 5 bases and J lost 1, with 2 bases in between. This CDR3 reads CASSLNTGELFF. The CDR3 region has the DNA TGTGCCAGCAGTCTGAACACCGGGGAGCTGTTTTTT.

The chain is built from TRBV7-9 and TRBJ1-1, with a possible D match to TRBD1 (5 bases). Trimming left V 5 bases short and J 1 base short, with 26 bases between. The CDR3 has 19 amino acids. Germline assignment: CDR1 SEHNR and CDR2 FQNEAQ (reference sequence). The CDR3 bases are TGTGCCAGCAGCCCCCGCCGGCTTGGGGGTAGGGAGACGAACACTGAAGCTTTCTTT. This codes for CASSPRRLGGRETNTEAFF.

The CDR3 loop reads CASSLTQDTQYF. The CDR3 bases are TGTGCCAGCTCTCTTACCCAGGATACGCAGTATTTT. This chain joins TRBV18 and TRBJ2-3, with no clear D. V was trimmed by 6 bases and J by 6 bases, leaving 10 bases between them. Germline V gene data show CDR1 as KGHSH and CDR2 as LQKENI. The CDR3 sequence is 12 residues long.

With respect to this clone: A much larger clone lies a single base off, so this may be a read error. The chain carries TRBV6-6 and TRBJ2-1; 10 bases fit TRBD1. Germline V gene sequence: CDR1 MNHNY, CDR2 SVGAGI (reference sequence). With 5 bases clipped from V and 2 bases from J, the junction kept 0 bases outside the gene matches. The CDR3 is 14 amino acids. The CDR3 DNA reads TGTGCCAGCAGTGGACAGGGGGCCTACAATGAGCAGTTCTTC. Its translation: CASSGQGAYNEQFF.

The genes are TRBV15 and TRBJ1-5; TRBD1 matches at 7 bases. J was trimmed by 3 bases and V by 9 bases; bases with no gene match: 8. Germline CDR1 is LNHNV and CDR2 is YYDKDF (reference sequence). The CDR3 has 14 amino acids. The CDR3 sequence is CATSGQASNQPQHF. DNA of the CDR3: TGTGCCACTAGCGGACAGGCCTCCAATCAGCCCCAGCATTTT.

The chain employs TRBV7-3 and TRBJ1-3, with D possibly TRBD1 on 6 matching bases. Germline V gene lookup returns CDR1 SGHTA and CDR2 FQGTGA. The CDR3 spans 16 residues. V lost 5 bases to trimming and J lost 12 bases, with 26 bases between them. The chain's CDR3 is CASSQNPLGANPVIYF. As DNA, the CDR3 is TGTGCCAGCAGCCAAAACCCTCTGGGGGCGAATCCAGTCATATATTTT.

The genes are TRBV2 and TRBJ2-2; 7 positions match TRBD2. The CDR3 has 14 amino acids. Per the germline V gene, CDR1 is SNHLY and CDR2 is FYNNEI. V was clipped by 6 bases and J by 7 bases; unmatched bases: 8. This chain's CDR3 is CASRKREQNGELFF. The CDR3, as DNA: TGTGCCAGCAGGAAGCGGGAACAAAACGGGGAGCTGTTTTTT. The whole variable domain, remainder taken from reference TRBV2 and TRBJ2-2, is EPEVTQTPSHQVTQMGQEVILRCVPISNHLYFYWYRQILGQKVEFLVSFYNNEISEKSEIFDDQFSVERPDGSNFTLKIRSTKLEDSAMYFCASRKREQNGELFFGEGSRLTVL.

This clone was seen just once. The chain is built from TRBV9 and TRBJ1-3, with D hard to call. The germline V gene has CDR1 SGDLS and CDR2 YYNGEE. The germline V and J ends were trimmed by 1 base and 0 bases, with 8 bases remaining between them. CDR3 length: 15 residues. CDR3 sequence reads: CASSVLGVSGNTIYF. The CDR3 bases are TGTGCCAGCAGCGTACTCGGGGTCTCTGGAAACACCATATATTTT.

This chain links TRBV27 with TRBJ1-1; unclear D gene. Deletions cut 5 bases from V and 5 bases from J, with 15 bases between. In germline, CDR1 is MNHEY, CDR2 SMNVEV (reference sequence). This CDR3 region has 14 residues. The CDR3 nucleotides are TGTGCCAGCAGTGCGGGCGACCGGCGGACTGAAGCTTTCTTT. Its translation: CASSAGDRRTEAFF.

The chain carries TRBV5-1 and TRBJ1-2; the D gene is possibly TRBD1 (5 bases). This CDR3 comprises 14 residues. Germline CDR1 and CDR2: SGHRS and YFSETQ. Deletions cut 0 bases from V and 7 bases from J, with 13 bases between. CDR3 sequence (DNA): TGCGCCAGCAGCTTGGAGTTAACGGGGGGTGGCTACACCTTC. This codes for CASSLELTGGGYTF.

This chain joins TRBV18 and TRBJ1-5, with D perhaps TRBD1 (5 bases). The germline V gene has CDR1 KGHSH and CDR2 LQKENI. V was clipped by 6 bases and J by 6 bases, with 12 bases between them. This CDR3 has 13 amino acids. CDR3 coding DNA: TGTGCCAGCTCCTCAGGGAAAGGTCAGCCCCAGCATTTT. It codes for CASSSGKGQPQHF.

The J gene is TRBJ2-1, the V gene TRBV11-3, with no clear D. The CDR3 runs to 15 residues. V was trimmed by 3 bases and J by 8 bases, leaving 17 bases between them. The germline CDR1 and CDR2 sequences are SGHNT and YENEEA. This CDR3 reads CASSFLTPVFDEQFF. In DNA, the CDR3 is TGTGCCAGCAGCTTCTTAACCCCAGTTTTTGATGAGCAGTTCTTC.

The V call is TRBV9, the J call TRBJ2-1; the match to TRBD2 covers 8 bases. The CDR3 is made up of 15 amino acids. Trimming removed 0 bases from V and 9 bases from J; junction bases left unmatched: 8. Per the germline V gene, CDR1 is SGDLS and CDR2 is YYNGEE. The CDR3 spells CASSVVAGIAGEQFF. CDR3 bases: TGTGCCAGCAGCGTAGTAGCGGGAATTGCGGGTGAGCAGTTCTTC.

The chain joins TRBV6-1 to TRBJ2-3; TRBD2 agrees at 8 bases. V shed 4 bases, J shed 2 bases, and the junction held 2 bases outside the gene matches. Germline V gives CDR1 MNHNS, CDR2 SASEGT. The CDR3 extends over 14 amino acids. DNA for the CDR3: TGTGCCAGCAGTGTTAGCGGGAACACAGATACGCAGTATTTT. Its translation: CASSVSGNTDTQYF.

The chain is built from TRBV5-8 and TRBJ2-1; TRBD1 might be the D (6 bases). This CDR3 spans 18 amino acids. Trimming removed 0 bases from V and 8 bases from J, with 24 bases in between. Germline V lookup: CDR1 SGHTS, CDR2 YDEGEE. CDR3: CASSLASLWLGGSDEQFF. The CDR3 DNA sequence: TGTGCCAGCAGCTTGGCCTCATTGTGGCTAGGGGGATCGGATGAGCAGTTCTTC.

The chain uses TRBV21-1 and TRBJ2-7. TRBV21-1 is noted as a pseudogene. The CDR3 is 12 residues long. CDR3 in DNA: TGTGCCAGCAGCAACGACTCCTACGAGCAGTACTTC. It yields the protein CASSNDSYEQYF.

The chain has TRBV28 and TRBJ2-3; D is tentatively TRBD1 or TRBD2 (5 bases each). In germline, CDR1 is MDHEN, CDR2 SYDVKM. The V and J ends lost 6 bases and 4 bases respectively, with 23 bases between them. There are 17 residues in the CDR3. CDR3 protein: CASSPGTGNWFSDTQYF. The CDR3 DNA reads as TGTGCCAGCAGCCCCGGGACCGGGAATTGGTTCTCAGATACGCAGTATTTT. Full variable domain (remainder filled in from reference TRBV28 and TRBJ2-3): DVKVTQSSRYLVKRTGEKVFLECVQDMDHENMFWYRQDPGLGLRLIYFSYDVKMKEKGDIPEGYSVSREKKERFSLILESASTNQTSMYLCASSPGTGNWFSDTQYFGPGTRLTVL.

The chain uses TRBV5-1 and TRBJ2-3; TRBD2 aligns across 10 bases. Germline V gives CDR1 SGHRS, CDR2 YFSETQ. CDR3 length: 15 amino acids. V lost 4 bases to trimming and J lost 4 bases; unmatched junction nucleotides: 6. The chain's CDR3 is CASSVQAGGPDTQYF. The CDR3 coding sequence is TGCGCCAGCAGCGTTCAAGCGGGAGGGCCAGATACGCAGTATTTT.

V and J are TRBV7-6 and TRBJ2-7, with D perhaps TRBD1 or TRBD2 (5 bases each). CDR1 is SGHVS, CDR2 FNYEAQ, per germline. The CDR3 extends over 13 amino acids. The V end lost 4 bases, the J end lost 6 bases, and 13 bases lay between the germline ends. The CDR3 nucleotides read TGTGCCAGCAGCTGGGGCCACAGCGGCGAGCAGTACTTC. Protein: CASSWGHSGEQYF.

CDR3 protein: CASRSTGGDGYTF. The CDR3 DNA reads as TGTGCCAGCAGGTCGACAGGGGGTGATGGCTACACCTTC. This chain joins TRBV7-2 and TRBJ1-2, with 9 positions matching TRBD1. CDR3 length equals 13 residues. J was trimmed by 6 bases and V by 6 bases; bases with no gene match: 5. Per the germline V gene, CDR1 is SGHTA and CDR2 is FQGNSA.

The DNA of the CDR3 is TGTGCCAGCAGCCCCTCAGGGTCTAATGAAAAACTGTTTTTT. Amino acids: CASSPSGSNEKLFF. The J gene is TRBJ1-4, the V gene TRBV7-9; the D gene is possibly TRBD1 (5 bases). Germline loops: CDR1 SEHNR, CDR2 FQNEAQ (reference sequence). CDR3 length equals 14 residues. Trimming stripped 5 bases from V and 3 bases from J, with 10 bases between. The full variable domain, completed using reference TRBV7-9 and TRBJ1-4, is DTGVSQNPRHKITKRGQNVTFRCDPISEHNRLYWYRQTLGQGPEFLTYFQNEAQLEKSRLLSDRFSAERPKGSFSTLEIQRTEQGDSAMYLCASSPSGSNEKLFFGSGTQLSVL.

This clone was picked up one time. The V and J genes are TRBV7-7 and TRBJ2-2, with D hard to call. CDR3 length: 13 residues. The ends were cut back, 1 base at V and 6 bases at J, with 6 bases in the middle. Germline CDR1 reads SSHAT; CDR2 reads FNYEAQ (reference sequence). The CDR3 DNA reads TGTGCCAGCAGCTTAGGTCGCTCCGGGGAGCTGTTTTTT. Translated: CASSLGRSGELFF. Full variable domain (rest looked up from reference TRBV7-7 and TRBJ2-2): GAGVSQSPRYKVTKRGQDVTLRCDPISSHATLYWYQQALGQGPEFLTYFNYEAQPDKSGLPSDRFSAERPEGSISTLTIQRTEQRDSAMYRCASSLGRSGELFFGEGSRLTVL.